The 4 T cell receptor beta chains listed next were all sequenced from one sample in a study of blood T cell repertoires in COVID-19. Data came from immunoSEQ multiplex PCR; TCRdb stores just in-frame clones and leaves some out. Here the sample spans about 170,000 clones, roughly 87% being singletons. Sequencing was carried out using PBMCs or T cells enriched from blood (not recorded which). All receptors come from a woman aged 45-65 years who had recovered from COVID-19.

The chain employs TRBV15 and TRBJ1-2, with D unclear. The germline V and J ends were trimmed by 1 base and 0 bases, with 6 bases remaining between them. The germline CDR1 and CDR2 sequences are LNHNV and YYDKDF (reference sequence). The CDR3 has 14 amino acids. CDR3 nucleotide sequence: TGTGCCACCAGCAGAGTGAGATCTAACTATGGCTACACCTTC. Translating it yields CATSRVRSNYGYTF.

Here the CDR3 reads CASSAPSGYRADTQYF. CDR3 nucleotides: TGTGCCAGCAGCGCACCTAGCGGGTATCGAGCAGATACGCAGTATTTT. The chain carries TRBV21-1 and TRBJ2-3; TRBD2 reflects the table's D call only, with no check against the DNA. TRBV21-1 is tagged as a pseudogene. The CDR3 contains 16 residues.

This clone was observed once. This chain links TRBV5-1 with TRBJ1-6; 7 bases agree with TRBD1. J lost 7 bases, V lost 0 bases, and 4 bases had no gene match. Germline CDR1 SGHRS, CDR2 YFSETQ. The CDR3 extends over 15 amino acids. The CDR3 loop reads CASSLGGQTNSPLHF. The CDR3 DNA reads TGCGCCAGCAGCTTGGGGGGACAGACCAATTCACCCCTCCACTTT. The entire variable domain, with the rest obtained from reference TRBV5-1 and TRBJ1-6, is as follows: KAGVTQTPRYLIKTRGQQVTLSCSPISGHRSVSWYQQTPGQGLQFLFEYFSETQRNKGNFPGRFSGRQFSNSRSEMNVSTLELGDSALYLCASSLGGQTNSPLHFGNGTRLTVT.

This chain uses TRBV24-1 with TRBJ2-1; D is possibly TRBD1 (5 bases). CDR3 size: 16 residues. Trimming took off 4 bases at V and 4 bases at J, with 16 bases between the two ends. Germline assignment: CDR1 KGHDR and CDR2 SFDVKD. Here the CDR3 reads CATSDAESQVYNEQFF. The CDR3 nucleotides read TGTGCCACCAGTGACGCCGAATCACAGGTTTACAATGAGCAGTTCTTC.